Below, 3 T cell receptor delta chains from the same sample are listed, as sequenced in a study of gamma-delta chains in newborns, infants, children. TCRdb re-processed the reads using CATT. The table includes 6,100 or so delta-chain clones, roughly 2% detected once. The specimen sequenced was blood. These receptors came from a child who was a newborn, infant or young child, either healthy, febrile or measles-vaccinated (not recorded which).

With regard to this clone: A read error may produce the germline difference seen at one junction end. The chain is built from TRDV2 and TRDJ3; a possible D gene is TRDD3 (5 bases). The CDR3 consists of 20 residues. The germline gives CDR1 GEAIGNYY, CDR2 EKD. This CDR3 is CACDTVRGETSSWDSRQMFF. CDR3 coding DNA: TGTGCCTGTGACACCGTCAGAGGGGAGACGAGCTCCTGGGACAGCCGACAGATGTTTTTC.

This clone occurred a few times. TCRdb pairs this DNA with a much larger clone's protein that differs at residue 3, likely a read error; the protein shown was translated from the DNA. The chain is built from TRDV2 and TRDJ3; no clear D gene. The CDR3 sequence is 13 residues long. The germline CDR1 and CDR2 sequences are GEAIGNYY and EKD. The CDR3 region has the DNA TGTGCCCGTGACACCTGGGACACCCGACAGATGTTTTTC. Its protein product is CARDTWDTRQMFF.

As concerns this clone: At one end the junction does not follow the germline gene, possibly because of a read error. J is TRDJ3 and V is TRDV2; 12 bases map to TRDD3. CDR3 length equals 19 residues. Per germline, CDR1 GEAIGNYY and CDR2 EKD. The CDR3 sequence: CACDRLGDTLAWDTLQMFF. DNA for the CDR3: TGTGCCTGTGACAGACTGGGGGATACTCTCGCCTGGGACACCCTACAGATGTTTTTC.